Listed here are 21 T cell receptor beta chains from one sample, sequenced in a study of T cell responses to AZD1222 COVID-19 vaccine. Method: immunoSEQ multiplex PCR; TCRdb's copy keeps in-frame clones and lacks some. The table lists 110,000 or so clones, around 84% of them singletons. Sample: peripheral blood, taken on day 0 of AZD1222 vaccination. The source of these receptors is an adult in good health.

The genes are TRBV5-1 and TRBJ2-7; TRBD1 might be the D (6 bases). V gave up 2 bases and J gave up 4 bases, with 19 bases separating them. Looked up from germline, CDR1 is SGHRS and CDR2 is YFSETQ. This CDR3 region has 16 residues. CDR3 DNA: TGCGCCAGCAGCTTCAGACAGGCACTCGGCCTATACGAGCAGTACTTC. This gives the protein CASSFRQALGLYEQYF.

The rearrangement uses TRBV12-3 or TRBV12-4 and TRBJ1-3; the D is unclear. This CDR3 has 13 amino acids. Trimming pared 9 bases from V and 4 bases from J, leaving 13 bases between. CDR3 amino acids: CASFTPGGNTIYF. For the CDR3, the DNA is TGTGCCAGTTTTACCCCGGGCGGAAACACCATATATTTT.

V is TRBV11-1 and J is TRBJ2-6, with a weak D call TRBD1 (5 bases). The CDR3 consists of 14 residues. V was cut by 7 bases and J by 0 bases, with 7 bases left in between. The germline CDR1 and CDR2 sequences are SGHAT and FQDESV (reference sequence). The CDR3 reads CASKDTSGANVLTF. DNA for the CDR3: TGTGCCAGCAAGGACACCTCTGGGGCCAACGTCCTGACTTTC.

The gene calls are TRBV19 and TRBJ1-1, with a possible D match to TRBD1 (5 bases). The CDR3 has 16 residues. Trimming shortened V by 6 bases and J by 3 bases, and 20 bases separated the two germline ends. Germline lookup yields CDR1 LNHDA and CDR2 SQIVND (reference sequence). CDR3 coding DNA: TGTGCCAGTAGGGACACAGCTCGATCGAGGGACACTGAAGCTTTCTTT. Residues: CASRDTARSRDTEAFF.

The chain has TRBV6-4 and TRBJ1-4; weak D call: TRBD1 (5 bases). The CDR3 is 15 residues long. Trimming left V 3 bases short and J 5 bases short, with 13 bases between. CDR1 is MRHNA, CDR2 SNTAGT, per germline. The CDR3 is CASSDGGMPNEKLFF. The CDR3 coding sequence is TGTGCCAGCAGTGATGGGGGGATGCCAAATGAAAAACTGTTTTTT.

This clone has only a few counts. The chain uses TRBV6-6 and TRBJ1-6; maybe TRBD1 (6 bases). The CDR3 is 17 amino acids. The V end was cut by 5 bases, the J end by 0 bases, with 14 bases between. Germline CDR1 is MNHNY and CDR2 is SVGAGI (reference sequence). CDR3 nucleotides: TGTGCCAGCAGTCGAAGACAGGCCAGCTCCTATAATTCACCCCTCCACTTT. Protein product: CASSRRQASSYNSPLHF.

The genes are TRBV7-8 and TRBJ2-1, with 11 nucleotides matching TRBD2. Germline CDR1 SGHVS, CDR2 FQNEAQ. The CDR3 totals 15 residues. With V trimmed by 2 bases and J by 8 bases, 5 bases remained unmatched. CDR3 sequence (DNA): TGTGCCAGCAGCTTAAGTAGCGGGGGGGCTTATGAGCAGTTCTTC. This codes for CASSLSSGGAYEQFF.

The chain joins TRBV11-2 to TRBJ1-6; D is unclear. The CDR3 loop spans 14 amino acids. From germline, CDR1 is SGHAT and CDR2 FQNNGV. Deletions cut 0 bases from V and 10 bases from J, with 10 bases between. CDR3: CASSLEMVGSPLHF. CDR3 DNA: TGTGCCAGCAGCTTAGAGATGGTCGGGTCACCCCTCCACTTT.

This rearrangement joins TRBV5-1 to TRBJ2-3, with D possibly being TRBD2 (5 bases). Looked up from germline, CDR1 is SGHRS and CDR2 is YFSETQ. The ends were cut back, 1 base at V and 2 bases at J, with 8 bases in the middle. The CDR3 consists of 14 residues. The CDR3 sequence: CASSLQRPTDTQYF. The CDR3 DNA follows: TGCGCCAGCAGCTTGCAGCGGCCCACAGATACGCAGTATTTT.

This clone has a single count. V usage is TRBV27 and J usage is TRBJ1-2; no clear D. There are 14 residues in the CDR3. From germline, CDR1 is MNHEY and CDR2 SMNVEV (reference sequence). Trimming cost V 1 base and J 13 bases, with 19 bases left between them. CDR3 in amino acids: CASSLWAETPRPTF. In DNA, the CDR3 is TGTGCCAGCAGTTTATGGGCGGAAACCCCGCGGCCCACCTTC.

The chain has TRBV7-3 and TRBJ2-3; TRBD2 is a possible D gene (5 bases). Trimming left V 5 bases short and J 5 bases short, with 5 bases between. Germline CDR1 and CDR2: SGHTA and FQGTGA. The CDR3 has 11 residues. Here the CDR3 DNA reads TGTGCCAGCAGCGGGAGAGATACGCAGTATTTT. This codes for CASSGRDTQYF.

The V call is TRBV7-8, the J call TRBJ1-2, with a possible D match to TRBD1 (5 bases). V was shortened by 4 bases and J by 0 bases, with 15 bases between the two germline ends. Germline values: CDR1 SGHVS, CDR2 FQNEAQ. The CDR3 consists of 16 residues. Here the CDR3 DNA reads TGTGCCAGCAGCTCGGACGGGAGGGGTCCTAACTATGGCTACACCTTC. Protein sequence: CASSSDGRGPNYGYTF.

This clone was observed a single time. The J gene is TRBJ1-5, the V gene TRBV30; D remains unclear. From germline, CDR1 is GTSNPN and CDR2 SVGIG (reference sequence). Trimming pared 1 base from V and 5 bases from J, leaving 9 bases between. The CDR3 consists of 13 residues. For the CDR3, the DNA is TGTGCCTGGAGTGCTGCCACAGATCAGCCCCAGCATTTT. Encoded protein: CAWSAATDQPQHF.

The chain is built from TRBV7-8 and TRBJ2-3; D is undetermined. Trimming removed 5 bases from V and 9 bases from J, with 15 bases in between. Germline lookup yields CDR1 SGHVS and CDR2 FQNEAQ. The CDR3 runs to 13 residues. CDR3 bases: TGTGCCAGCAGCCCACAATTAACGCAGACGCAGTATTTT. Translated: CASSPQLTQTQYF.

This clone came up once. CDR3 coding DNA: TGTGCCAGCAGCTCGGAAGACAGCTCCTATAATTCACCCCTCCACTTT. Its translation is CASSSEDSSYNSPLHF. This chain joins TRBV5-6 and TRBJ1-6; TRBD1 is a possible D gene (5 bases). The germline CDR1 and CDR2 sequences are SGHDT and YYEEEE. CDR3 length: 16 amino acids. The ends were cut back, 3 bases at V and 0 bases at J, with 10 bases in the middle.

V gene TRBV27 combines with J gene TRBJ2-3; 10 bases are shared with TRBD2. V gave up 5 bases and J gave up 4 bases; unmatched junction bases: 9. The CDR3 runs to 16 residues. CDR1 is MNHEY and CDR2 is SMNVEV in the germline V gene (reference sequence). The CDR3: CASSLIAGGPADTQYF. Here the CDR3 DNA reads TGTGCCAGCAGTCTAATAGCGGGGGGCCCGGCAGATACGCAGTATTTT.

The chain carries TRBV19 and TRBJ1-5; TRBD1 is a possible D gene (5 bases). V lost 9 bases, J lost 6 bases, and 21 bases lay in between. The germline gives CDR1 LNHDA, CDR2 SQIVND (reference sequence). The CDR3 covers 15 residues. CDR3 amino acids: CASTTSGPLGQPQHF. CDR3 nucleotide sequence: TGTGCCAGCACTACCTCGGGACCTCTCGGTCAGCCCCAGCATTTT.

The CDR3 region is CSADDAEGISGYTF. In DNA form, the CDR3 reads TGCAGCGCCGATGACGCAGAGGGGATTAGCGGCTACACCTTC. The chain uses TRBV29-1 and TRBJ1-2, with TRBD1 as a possible D gene (5 bases). Looked up from germline, CDR1 is SQVTM and CDR2 is ANQGSEA. The ends were cut back, 7 bases at V and 8 bases at J, with 23 bases in the middle. The CDR3 totals 14 residues.

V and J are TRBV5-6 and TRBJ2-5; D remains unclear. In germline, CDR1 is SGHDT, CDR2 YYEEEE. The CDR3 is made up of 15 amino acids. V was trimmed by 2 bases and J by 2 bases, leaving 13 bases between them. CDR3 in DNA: TGTGCCAGCAGCTTAGGTGTAAAACTACAAGAGACCCAGTACTTC. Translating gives CASSLGVKLQETQYF.

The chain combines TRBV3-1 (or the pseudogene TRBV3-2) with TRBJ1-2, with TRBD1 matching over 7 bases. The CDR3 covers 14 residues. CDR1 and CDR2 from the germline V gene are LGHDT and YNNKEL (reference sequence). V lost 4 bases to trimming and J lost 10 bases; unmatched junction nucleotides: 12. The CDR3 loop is CASSPRTTGADYTF. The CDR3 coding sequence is TGTGCCAGCAGCCCCCGGACTACAGGGGCGGACTACACCTTC.

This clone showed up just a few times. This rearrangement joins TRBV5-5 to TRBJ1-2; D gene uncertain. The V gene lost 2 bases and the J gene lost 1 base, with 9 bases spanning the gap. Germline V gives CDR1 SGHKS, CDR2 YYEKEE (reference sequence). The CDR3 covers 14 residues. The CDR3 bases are TGTGCCAGCAGCTTACAGAGATTTAACTATGGCTACACCTTC. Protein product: CASSLQRFNYGYTF.